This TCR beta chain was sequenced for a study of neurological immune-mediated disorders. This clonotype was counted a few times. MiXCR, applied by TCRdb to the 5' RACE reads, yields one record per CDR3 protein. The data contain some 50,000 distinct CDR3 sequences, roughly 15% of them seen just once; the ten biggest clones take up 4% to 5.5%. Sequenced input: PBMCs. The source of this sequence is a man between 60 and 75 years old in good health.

CDR3 sequence: CASSGDRSYNEQFF. The CDR3 region has the DNA TGTGCCAGCTCAGGGGACCGCTCCTACAATGAGCAGTTCTTC. The V and J genes are TRBV18 and TRBJ2-1, with D perhaps assigned TRBD1 or TRBD2 (5 bases each). V was clipped by 5 bases and J by 0 bases, with 8 bases between them. Germline V gives CDR1 KGHSH, CDR2 LQKENI. The CDR3 contains 14 residues.